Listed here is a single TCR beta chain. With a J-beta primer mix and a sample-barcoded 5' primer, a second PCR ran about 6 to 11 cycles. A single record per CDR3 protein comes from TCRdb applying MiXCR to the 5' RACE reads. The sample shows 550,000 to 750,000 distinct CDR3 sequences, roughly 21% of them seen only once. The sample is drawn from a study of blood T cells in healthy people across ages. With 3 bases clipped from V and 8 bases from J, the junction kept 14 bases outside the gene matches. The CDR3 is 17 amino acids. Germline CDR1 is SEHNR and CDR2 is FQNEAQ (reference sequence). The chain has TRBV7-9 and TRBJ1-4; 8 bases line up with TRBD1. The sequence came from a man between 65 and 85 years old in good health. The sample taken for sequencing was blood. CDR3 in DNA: TGTGCCAGCAGCTTTGGTCAGGGGGCTGCCGAAAAAGAAAAACTGTTTTTT. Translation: CASSFGQGAAEKEKLFF.